Listed below are T cell receptor beta chains from one sample, sequenced in a study of cytomegalovirus exposure and HLA in healthy donors. Measured with immunoSEQ multiplex PCR; TCRdb has only the in-frame clones, and not every one. The sample yields approximately 200,000 clones, 85% seen once. Sequenced material: PBMCs. These receptors all stem from a woman between 50 and 59 years old in good health and CMV-seronegative. CDR3s include the opening cysteine and the closing phenylalanine or tryptophan. The D gene is left open where the match is weak. Clone size is given for some rows only: seen once, a few or many times, or a class if the clone is expanded.

CDR3 protein	CDR3 DNA	V gene	J gene	clone size	CDR3 length	D gene
CASSAWTGSNYGYTF	TGTGCCAGCAGCGCGTGGACAGGATCCAACTATGGCTACACCTTC	TRBV7-9	TRBJ1-2	-	15	TRBD1
CASSLVAGKNTEAFF	TGCGCCAGCAGCTTGGTCGCGGGAAAGAACACTGAAGCTTTCTTT	TRBV5-1	TRBJ1-1	-	15	-
CASSYSIRDTEAFF	TGTGCCAGCAGTTACTCGATACGGGACACTGAAGCTTTCTTT	TRBV6-6	TRBJ1-1	-	14	-
CASSSGARNTEAFF	TGTGCCAGCAGTTCAGGGGCCCGGAACACTGAAGCTTTCTTT	TRBV6-5	TRBJ1-1	-	14	-
CASTLTDRGNYGYTF	TGTGCCAGCACCTTGACGGACAGGGGGAATTATGGCTACACCTTC	TRBV28	TRBJ1-2	-	15	TRBD1
CASSEAGAMNNSPLHF	TGTGCCAGCAGTGAAGCGGGGGCGATGAATAATTCACCCCTCCACTTT	TRBV2	TRBJ1-6	-	16	-
CASSVVGQTTEAFF	TGTGCCAGCAGCGTAGTAGGACAGACGACTGAAGCTTTCTTT	TRBV9	TRBJ1-1	-	14	-
CASSSGTSVKGYEQYF	TGTGCCAGTAGCTCCGGGACTAGCGTTAAAGGGTACGAGCAGTACTTC	TRBV19	TRBJ2-7	-	16	TRBD2
CASALQGTGNTIYF	TGTGCCAGCGCATTACAGGGGACTGGAAACACCATATATTTT	TRBV6-1	TRBJ1-3	-	14	TRBD1
CASSPRGQYNEQFF	TGCGCCAGCAGCCCCAGAGGACAGTACAATGAGCAGTTCTTC	TRBV4-1	TRBJ2-1	once	14	-
CASSLAGTVSGNTIYF	TGTGCCAGCAGCTTGGCCGGGACAGTCTCTGGAAACACCATATATTTT	TRBV5-5	TRBJ1-3	-	16	TRBD1
CASSPPTGTENTEAFF	TGTGCCAGCAGTCCCCCTACAGGGACGGAGAACACTGAAGCTTTCTTT	TRBV28	TRBJ1-1	-	16	-
CAWRLGGGSSGANVLTF	TGTGCCTGGAGATTGGGGGGGGGATCCTCTGGGGCCAACGTCCTGACTTTC	TRBV30	TRBJ2-6	once	17	TRBD2